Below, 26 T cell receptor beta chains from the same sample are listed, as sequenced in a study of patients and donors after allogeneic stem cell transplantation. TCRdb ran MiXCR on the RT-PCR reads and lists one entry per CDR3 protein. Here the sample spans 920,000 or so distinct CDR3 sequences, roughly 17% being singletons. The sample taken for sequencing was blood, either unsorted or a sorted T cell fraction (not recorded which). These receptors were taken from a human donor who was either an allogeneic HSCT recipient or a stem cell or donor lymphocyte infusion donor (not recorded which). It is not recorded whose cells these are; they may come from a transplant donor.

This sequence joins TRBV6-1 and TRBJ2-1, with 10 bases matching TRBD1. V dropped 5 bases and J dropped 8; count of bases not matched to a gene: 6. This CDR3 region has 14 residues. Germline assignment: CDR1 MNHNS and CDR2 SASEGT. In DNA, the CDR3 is TGTGCCAGCAGTCACGGACAGGGGGGGCATGAGCAGTTCTTC. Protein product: CASSHGQGGHEQFF.

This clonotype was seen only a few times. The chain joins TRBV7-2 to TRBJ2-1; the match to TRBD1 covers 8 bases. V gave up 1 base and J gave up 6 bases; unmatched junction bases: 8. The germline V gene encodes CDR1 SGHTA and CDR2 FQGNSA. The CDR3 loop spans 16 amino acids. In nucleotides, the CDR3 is TGTGCCAGCAGCTTAGTGGGGACAGGCTATTTCAATGAGCAGTTCTTC. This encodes CASSLVGTGYFNEQFF.

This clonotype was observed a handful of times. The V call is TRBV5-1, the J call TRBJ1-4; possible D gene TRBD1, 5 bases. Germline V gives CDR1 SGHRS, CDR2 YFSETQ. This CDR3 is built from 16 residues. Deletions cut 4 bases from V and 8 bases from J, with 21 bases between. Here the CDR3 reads CASSQPSTGTGEKLFF. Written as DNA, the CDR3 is TGCGCCAGCAGCCAACCCTCAACCGGGACCGGCGAAAAACTGTTTTTT.

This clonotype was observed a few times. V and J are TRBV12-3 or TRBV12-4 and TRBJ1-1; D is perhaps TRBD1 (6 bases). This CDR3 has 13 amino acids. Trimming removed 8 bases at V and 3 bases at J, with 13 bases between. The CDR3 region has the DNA TGTGCCAGCGCCCCGGACAGTTACACTGAAGCTTTCTTT. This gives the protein CASAPDSYTEAFF.

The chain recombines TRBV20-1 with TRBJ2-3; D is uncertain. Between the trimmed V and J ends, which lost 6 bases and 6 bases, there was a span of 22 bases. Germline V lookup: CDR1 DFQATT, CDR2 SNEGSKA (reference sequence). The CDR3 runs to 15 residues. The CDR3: CSAPPVDRVGDTQYF. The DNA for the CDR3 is TGCAGTGCCCCCCCGGTAGATAGGGTAGGGGATACGCAGTATTTT.

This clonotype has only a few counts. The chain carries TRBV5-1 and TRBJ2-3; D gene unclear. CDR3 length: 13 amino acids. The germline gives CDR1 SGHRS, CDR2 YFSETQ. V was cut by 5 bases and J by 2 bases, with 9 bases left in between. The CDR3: CASRETATDTQYF. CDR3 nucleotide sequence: TGCGCCAGCAGAGAGACTGCCACAGATACGCAGTATTTT.

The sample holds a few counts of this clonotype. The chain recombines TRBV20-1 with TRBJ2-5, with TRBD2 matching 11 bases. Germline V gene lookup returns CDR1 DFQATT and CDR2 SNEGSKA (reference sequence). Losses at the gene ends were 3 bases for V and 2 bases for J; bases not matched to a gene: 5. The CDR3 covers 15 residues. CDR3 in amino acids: CSARVLAGGQETQYF. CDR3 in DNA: TGCAGTGCTAGGGTCCTAGCGGGGGGTCAAGAGACCCAGTACTTC.

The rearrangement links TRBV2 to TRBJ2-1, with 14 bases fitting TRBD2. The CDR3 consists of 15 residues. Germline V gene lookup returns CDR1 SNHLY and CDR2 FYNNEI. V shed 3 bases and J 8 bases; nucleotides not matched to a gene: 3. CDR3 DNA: TGTGCCAGCAGTGAGACTAGCGGGAGGGCATATGAGCAGTTCTTC. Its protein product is CASSETSGRAYEQFF.

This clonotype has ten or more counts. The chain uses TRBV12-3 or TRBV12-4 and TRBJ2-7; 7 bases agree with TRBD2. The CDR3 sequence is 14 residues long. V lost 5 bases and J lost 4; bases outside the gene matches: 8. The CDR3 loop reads CASSPGSGTYEQYF. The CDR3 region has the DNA TGTGCCAGCAGTCCGGGGAGCGGGACGTACGAGCAGTACTTC.

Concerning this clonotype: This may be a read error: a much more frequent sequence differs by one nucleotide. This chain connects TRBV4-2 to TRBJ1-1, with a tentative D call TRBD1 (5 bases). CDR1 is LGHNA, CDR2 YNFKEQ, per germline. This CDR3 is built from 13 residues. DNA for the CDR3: TGTGCCACCAGCCAAGATGGGGGCACTGAAGCTTTCTTT. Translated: CATSQDGGTEAFF.

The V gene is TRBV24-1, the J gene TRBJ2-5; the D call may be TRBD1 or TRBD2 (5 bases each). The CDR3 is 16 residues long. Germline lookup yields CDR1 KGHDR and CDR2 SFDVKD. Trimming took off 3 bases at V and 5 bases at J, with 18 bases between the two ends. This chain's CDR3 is CATSDLRQPGQETQYF. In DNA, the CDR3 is TGTGCCACCAGTGATCTTCGACAGCCGGGGCAGGAGACCCAGTACTTC.

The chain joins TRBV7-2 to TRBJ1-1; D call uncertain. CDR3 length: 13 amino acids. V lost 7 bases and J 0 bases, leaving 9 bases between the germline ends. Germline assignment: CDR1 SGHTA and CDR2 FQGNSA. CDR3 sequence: CASTWRMNTEAFF. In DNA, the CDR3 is TGTGCCAGCACATGGCGCATGAACACTGAAGCTTTCTTT.

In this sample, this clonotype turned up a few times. CDR3: CASSVWDSPDEQYF. DNA for the CDR3: TGTGCCAGCAGCGTGTGGGACTCGCCAGACGAGCAGTACTTC. The chain recombines TRBV9 with TRBJ2-7; a possible D gene is TRBD2 (6 bases). The CDR3 has 14 residues. The V gene's germline CDR1 is SGDLS and CDR2 YYNGEE. V dropped 2 bases and J dropped 5 bases, with 14 bases sitting between them.

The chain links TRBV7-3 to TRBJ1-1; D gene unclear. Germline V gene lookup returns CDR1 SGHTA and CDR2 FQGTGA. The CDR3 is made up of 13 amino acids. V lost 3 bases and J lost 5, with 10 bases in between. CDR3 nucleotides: TGTGCCAGCAGCTTCGAAGGGAGGACTGAAGCTTTCTTT. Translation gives CASSFEGRTEAFF.

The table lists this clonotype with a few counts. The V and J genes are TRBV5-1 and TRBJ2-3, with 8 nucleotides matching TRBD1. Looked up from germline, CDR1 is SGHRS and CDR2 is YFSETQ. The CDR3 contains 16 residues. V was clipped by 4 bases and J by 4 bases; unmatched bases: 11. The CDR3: CASSPKYPGGADTQYF. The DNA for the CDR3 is TGCGCCAGCAGCCCGAAATACCCAGGGGGCGCAGATACGCAGTATTTT.

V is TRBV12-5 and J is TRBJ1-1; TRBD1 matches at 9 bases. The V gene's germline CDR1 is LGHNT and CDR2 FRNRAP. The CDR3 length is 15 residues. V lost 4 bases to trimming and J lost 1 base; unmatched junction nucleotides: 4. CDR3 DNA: TGTGCTAGTGGTTCACAGGGGGCCTCGAACACTGAAGCTTTCTTT. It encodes CASGSQGASNTEAFF.

The CDR3 is CASGLVTLNTEAFF. The CDR3 coding sequence is TGTGCTAGTGGTTTGGTCACCCTGAACACTGAAGCTTTCTTT. J is TRBJ1-1 and V is TRBV12-5, with no clear D. This CDR3 is built from 14 residues. Germline assignment: CDR1 LGHNT and CDR2 FRNRAP. V was cut by 0 bases and J by 0 bases, with 5 bases left in between.

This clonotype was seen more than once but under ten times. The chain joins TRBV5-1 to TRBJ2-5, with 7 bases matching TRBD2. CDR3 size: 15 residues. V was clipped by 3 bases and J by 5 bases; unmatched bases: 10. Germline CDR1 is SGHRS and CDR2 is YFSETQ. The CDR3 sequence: CASSSKRMGGETQYF. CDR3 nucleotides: TGCGCCAGCAGCTCGAAGCGGATGGGAGGGGAGACCCAGTACTTC.

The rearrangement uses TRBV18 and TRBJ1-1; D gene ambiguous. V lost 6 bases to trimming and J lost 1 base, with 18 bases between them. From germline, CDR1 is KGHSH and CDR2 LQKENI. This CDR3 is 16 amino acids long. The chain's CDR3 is CASSFLVQVTNTEAFF. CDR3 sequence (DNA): TGTGCCAGCTCTTTTCTCGTCCAGGTAACGAACACTGAAGCTTTCTTT.

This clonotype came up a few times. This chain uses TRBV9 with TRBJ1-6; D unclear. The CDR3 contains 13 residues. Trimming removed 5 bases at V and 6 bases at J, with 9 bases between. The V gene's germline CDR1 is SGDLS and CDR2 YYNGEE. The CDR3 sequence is CASSELINSPLHF. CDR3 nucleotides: TGTGCCAGCAGTGAACTAATTAATTCACCCCTCCACTTT.

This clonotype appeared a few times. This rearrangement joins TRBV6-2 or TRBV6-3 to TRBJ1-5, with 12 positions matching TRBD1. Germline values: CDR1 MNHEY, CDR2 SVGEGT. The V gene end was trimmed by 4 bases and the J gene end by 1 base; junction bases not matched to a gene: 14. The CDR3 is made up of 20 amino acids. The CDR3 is CASSSSGTGGRLWSNQPQHF. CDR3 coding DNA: TGTGCCAGCAGTTCCTCCGGGACAGGGGGCCGATTGTGGAGCAATCAGCCCCAGCATTTT.

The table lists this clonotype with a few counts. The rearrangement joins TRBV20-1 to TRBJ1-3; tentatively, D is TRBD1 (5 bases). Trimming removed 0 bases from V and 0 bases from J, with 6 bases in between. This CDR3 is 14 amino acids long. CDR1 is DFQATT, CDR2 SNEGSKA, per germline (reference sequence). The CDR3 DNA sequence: TGCAGTGCTAGAGACGACAGCTCTGGAAACACCATATATTTT. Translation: CSARDDSSGNTIYF.

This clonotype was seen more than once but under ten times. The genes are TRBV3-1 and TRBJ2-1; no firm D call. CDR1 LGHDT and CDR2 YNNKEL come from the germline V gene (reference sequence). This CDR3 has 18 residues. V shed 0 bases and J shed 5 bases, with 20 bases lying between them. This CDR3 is CASSQDWANPSDNNEQFF. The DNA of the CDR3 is TGTGCCAGCAGCCAAGATTGGGCTAACCCTTCTGACAACAATGAGCAGTTCTTC.

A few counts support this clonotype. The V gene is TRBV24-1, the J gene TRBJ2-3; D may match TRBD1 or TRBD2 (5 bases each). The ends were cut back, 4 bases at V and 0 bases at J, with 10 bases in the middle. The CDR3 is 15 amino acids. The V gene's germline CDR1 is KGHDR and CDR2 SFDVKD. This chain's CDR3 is CATSERDRSTDTQYF. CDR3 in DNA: TGTGCCACCAGTGAAAGGGACCGAAGCACAGATACGCAGTATTTT.

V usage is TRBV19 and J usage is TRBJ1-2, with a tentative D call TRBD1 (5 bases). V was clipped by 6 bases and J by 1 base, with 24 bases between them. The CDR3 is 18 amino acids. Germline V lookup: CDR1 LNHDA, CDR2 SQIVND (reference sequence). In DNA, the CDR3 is TGTGCCAGTAGCCTCGAAAATAACTGGGGGACCGTTAACTATGGCTACACCTTC. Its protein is CASSLENNWGTVNYGYTF.

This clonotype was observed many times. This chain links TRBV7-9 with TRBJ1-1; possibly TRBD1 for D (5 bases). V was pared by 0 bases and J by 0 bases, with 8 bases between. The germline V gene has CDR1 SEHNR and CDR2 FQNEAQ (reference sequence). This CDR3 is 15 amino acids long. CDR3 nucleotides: TGTGCCAGCAGCTTAGCCCAGGGATTGAACACTGAAGCTTTCTTT. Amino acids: CASSLAQGLNTEAFF.